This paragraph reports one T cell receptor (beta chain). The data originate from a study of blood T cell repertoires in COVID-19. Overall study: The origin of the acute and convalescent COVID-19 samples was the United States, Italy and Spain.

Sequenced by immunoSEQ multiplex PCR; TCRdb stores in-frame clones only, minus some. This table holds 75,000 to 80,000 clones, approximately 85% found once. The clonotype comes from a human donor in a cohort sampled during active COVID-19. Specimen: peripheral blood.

The DNA for the CDR3 is TGTGCCAGCAGCTTGGGGCCGGACAGGGTCTACGAGCAGTACTTC. As protein: CASSLGPDRVYEQYF. This chain connects TRBV7-2 to TRBJ2-7; 8 bases agree with TRBD1. Germline V gives CDR1 SGHTA, CDR2 FQGNSA. V was pared by 3 bases and J by 3 bases, with 7 bases of the junction left unmatched. The CDR3 runs to 15 residues. Complete variable domain (other parts from reference TRBV7-2 and TRBJ2-7): GAGVSQSPSNKVTEKGKDVELRCDPISGHTALYWYRQSLGQGLEFLIYFQGNSAPDKSGLPSDRFSAERTGGSVSTLTIQRTQQEDSAVYLCASSLGPDRVYEQYFGPGTRLTVT.